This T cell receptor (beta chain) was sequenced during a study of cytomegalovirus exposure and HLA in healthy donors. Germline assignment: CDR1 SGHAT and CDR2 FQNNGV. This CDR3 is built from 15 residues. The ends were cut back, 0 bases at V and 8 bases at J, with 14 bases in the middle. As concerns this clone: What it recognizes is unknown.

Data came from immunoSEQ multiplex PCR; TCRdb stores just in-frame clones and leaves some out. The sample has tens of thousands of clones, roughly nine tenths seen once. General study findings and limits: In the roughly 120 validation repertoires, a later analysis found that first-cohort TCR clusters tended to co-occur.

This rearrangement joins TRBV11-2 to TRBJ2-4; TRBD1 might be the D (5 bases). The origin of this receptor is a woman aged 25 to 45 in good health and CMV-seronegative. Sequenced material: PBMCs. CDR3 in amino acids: CASSLDLARVDIQYF. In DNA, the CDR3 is TGTGCCAGCAGCTTAGATCTGGCCAGGGTTGACATTCAGTACTTC. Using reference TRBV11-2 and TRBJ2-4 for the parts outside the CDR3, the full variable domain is EAGVAQSPRYKIIEKRQSVAFWCNPISGHATLYWYQQILGQGPKLLIQFQNNGVVDDSQLPKDRFSAERLKGVDSTLKIQPAKLEDSAVYLCASSLDLARVDIQYFGAGTRLSVL.